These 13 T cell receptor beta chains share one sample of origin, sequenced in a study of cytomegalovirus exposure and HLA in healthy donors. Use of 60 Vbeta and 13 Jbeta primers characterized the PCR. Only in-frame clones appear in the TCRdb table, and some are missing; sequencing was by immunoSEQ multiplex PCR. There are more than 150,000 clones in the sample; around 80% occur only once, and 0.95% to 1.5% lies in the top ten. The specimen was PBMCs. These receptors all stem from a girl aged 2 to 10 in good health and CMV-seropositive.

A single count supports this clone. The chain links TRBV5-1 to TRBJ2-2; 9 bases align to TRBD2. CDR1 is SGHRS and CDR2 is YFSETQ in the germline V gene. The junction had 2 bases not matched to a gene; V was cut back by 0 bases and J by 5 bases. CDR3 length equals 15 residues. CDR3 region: CASSLDSGRTGELFF. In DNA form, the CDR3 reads TGCGCCAGCAGCTTGGATAGCGGGAGAACCGGGGAGCTGTTTTTT.

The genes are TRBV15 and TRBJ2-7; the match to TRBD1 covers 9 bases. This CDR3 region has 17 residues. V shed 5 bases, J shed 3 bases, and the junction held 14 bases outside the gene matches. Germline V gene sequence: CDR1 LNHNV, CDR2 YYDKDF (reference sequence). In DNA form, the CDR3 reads TGTGCCACCAGCGGACTTGGGACAGGGAGACCCGGCTACGAGCAGTACTTC. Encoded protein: CATSGLGTGRPGYEQYF.

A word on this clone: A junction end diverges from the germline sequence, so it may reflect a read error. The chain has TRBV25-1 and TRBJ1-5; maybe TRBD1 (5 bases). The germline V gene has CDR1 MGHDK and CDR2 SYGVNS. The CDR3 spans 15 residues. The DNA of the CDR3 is TGTGCCAGTAGTGATGACAGACTTAGCAATCAGCCCCAGCATTTT. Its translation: CASSDDRLSNQPQHF.

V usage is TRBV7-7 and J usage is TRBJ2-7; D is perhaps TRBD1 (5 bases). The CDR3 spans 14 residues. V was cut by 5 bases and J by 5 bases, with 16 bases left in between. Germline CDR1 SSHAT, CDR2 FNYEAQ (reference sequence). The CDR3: CASSRGQGADEQYF. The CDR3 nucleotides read TGTGCCAGCAGCCGTGGGCAGGGTGCGGACGAGCAGTACTTC. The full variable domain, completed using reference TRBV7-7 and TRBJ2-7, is GAGVSQSPRYKVTKRGQDVTLRCDPISSHATLYWYQQALGQGPEFLTYFNYEAQPDKSGLPSDRFSAERPEGSISTLTIQRTEQRDSAMYRCASSRGQGADEQYFGPGTRLTVT.

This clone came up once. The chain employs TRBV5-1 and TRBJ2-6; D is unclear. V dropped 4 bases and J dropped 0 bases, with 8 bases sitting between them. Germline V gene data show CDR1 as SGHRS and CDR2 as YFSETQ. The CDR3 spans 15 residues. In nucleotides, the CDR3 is TGCGCCAGCAGCGGAGCAAACTCTGGGGCCAACGTCCTGACTTTC. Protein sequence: CASSGANSGANVLTF.

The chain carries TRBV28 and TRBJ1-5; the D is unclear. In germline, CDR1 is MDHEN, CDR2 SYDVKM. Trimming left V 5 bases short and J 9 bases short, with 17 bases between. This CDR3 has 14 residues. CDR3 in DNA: TGTGCCAGCAGTGCAACCCGCCCCGAGCGGCCCCAGCATTTT. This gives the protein CASSATRPERPQHF.

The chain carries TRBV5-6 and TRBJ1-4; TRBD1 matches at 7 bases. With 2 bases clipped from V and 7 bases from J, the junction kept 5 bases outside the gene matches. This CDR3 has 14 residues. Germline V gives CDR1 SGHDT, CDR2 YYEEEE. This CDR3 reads CASSFRAGGEKLFF. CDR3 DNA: TGTGCCAGCAGCTTTCGGGCAGGGGGTGAAAAACTGTTTTTT.

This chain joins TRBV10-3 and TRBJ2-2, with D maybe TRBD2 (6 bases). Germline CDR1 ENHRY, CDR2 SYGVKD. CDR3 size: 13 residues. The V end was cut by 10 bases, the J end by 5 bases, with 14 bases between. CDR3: CASNRDLTGELFF. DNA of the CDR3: TGTGCCAGCAACCGGGACTTAACCGGGGAGCTGTTTTTT.

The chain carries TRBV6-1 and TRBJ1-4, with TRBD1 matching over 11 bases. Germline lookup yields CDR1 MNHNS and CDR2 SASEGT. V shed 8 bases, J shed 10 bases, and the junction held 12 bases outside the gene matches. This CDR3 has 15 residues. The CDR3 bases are TGTGCCAGCCAAGGGACAGGGGGTATATTAGGAAAACTGTTTTTT. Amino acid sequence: CASQGTGGILGKLFF.

The CDR3 spells CASSWGQGVGEQYF. CDR3 nucleotides: TGCGCCAGCAGCTGGGGACAGGGGGTAGGCGAGCAGTACTTC. This chain connects TRBV5-1 to TRBJ2-7; TRBD1 matches 11 bases. The CDR3 is made up of 14 amino acids. The V gene end was trimmed by 3 bases and the J gene end by 6 bases; junction bases not matched to a gene: 5. The germline V gene has CDR1 SGHRS and CDR2 YFSETQ.

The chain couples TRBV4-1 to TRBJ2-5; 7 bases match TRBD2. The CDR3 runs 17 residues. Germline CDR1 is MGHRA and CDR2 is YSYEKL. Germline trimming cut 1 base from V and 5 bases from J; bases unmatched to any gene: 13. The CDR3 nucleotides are TGCGCCAGCAGCCAAGGAGGGTCTGTGGACGGGAGGGAGACCCAGTACTTC. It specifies CASSQGGSVDGRETQYF.

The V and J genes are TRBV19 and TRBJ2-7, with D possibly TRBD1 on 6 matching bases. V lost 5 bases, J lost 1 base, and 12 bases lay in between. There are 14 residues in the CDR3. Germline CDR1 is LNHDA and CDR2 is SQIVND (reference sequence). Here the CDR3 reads CASSPWDTSYEQYF. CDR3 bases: TGTGCCAGTAGTCCCTGGGACACATCCTACGAGCAGTACTTC.

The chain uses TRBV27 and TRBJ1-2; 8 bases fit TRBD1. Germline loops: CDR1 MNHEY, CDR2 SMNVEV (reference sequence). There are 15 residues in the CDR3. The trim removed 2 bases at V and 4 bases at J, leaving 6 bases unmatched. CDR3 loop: CASSLTGGDPYGYTF. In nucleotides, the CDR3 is TGTGCCAGCAGTTTAACAGGGGGAGATCCCTATGGCTACACCTTC.